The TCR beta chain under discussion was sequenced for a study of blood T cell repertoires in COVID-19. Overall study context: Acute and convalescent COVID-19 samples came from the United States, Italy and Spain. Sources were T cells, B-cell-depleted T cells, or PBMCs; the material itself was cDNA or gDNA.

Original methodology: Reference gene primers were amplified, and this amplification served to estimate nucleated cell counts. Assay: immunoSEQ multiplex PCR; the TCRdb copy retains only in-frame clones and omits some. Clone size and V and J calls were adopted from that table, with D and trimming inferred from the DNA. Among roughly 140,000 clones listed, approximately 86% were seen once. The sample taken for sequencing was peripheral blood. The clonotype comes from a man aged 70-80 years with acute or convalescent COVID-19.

As DNA, the CDR3 is TGTGCCAGCAGTTTTGGACAGGGTAATGAAAAACTGTTTTTT. This translates into CASSFGQGNEKLFF. The chain employs TRBV27 and TRBJ1-4, with 8 nucleotides matching TRBD1. The CDR3 runs 14 residues. V gave up 3 bases and J gave up 4 bases; unmatched junction bases: 1. CDR1 MNHEY and CDR2 SMNVEV come from the germline V gene (reference sequence).